The 18 T cell receptor beta chains presented below share a single source sample, sequenced in a study of T cell responses to AZD1222 COVID-19 vaccine. Sequencing used immunoSEQ multiplex PCR; TCRdb keeps in-frame clones, though not all of them. Among 95,000 to 110,000 clones listed, roughly 85% were seen once. The sequences come from peripheral blood, collected 28 days after the second AZD1222 dose. The receptor set was obtained from an adult who received the AZD1222 COVID-19 vaccine.

Regarding this clone: Additional DNA sequences in this sample encode the identical CDR3. V gene TRBV7-9 combines with J gene TRBJ2-2; D is unresolved. V was trimmed by 3 bases and J by 6 bases, leaving 5 bases between them. Germline assignment: CDR1 SEHNR and CDR2 FQNEAQ (reference sequence). The CDR3 loop spans 12 amino acids. For the CDR3, the DNA is TGTGCCAGCAGCTTGGTTCCCGGGGAGCTGTTTTTT. Encoded protein: CASSLVPGELFF.

This chain uses TRBV29-1 with TRBJ2-7; TRBD1 matches at 11 bases. CDR1 is SQVTM, CDR2 ANQGSEA, per germline. The CDR3 length is 13 residues. V lost 5 bases to trimming and J lost 5 bases; unmatched junction nucleotides: 5. Here the CDR3 reads CSVRTGGINEQYF. In DNA, the CDR3 is TGCAGCGTTAGGACAGGGGGCATCAACGAGCAGTACTTC.

The V call is TRBV18, the J call TRBJ1-4, with TRBD1 matching 7 bases. CDR3 size: 15 residues. J was trimmed by 6 bases and V by 3 bases; bases with no gene match: 7. Per the germline V gene, CDR1 is KGHSH and CDR2 is LQKENI. Here the CDR3 reads CASSPLGRGDEKLFF. CDR3 DNA sequence: TGTGCCAGCTCACCGTTGGGCAGGGGGGATGAAAAACTGTTTTTT.

This chain uses TRBV5-6 with TRBJ1-6; weak D call: TRBD1 (6 bases). The length of the CDR3 is 15 residues. V was trimmed by 0 bases and J by 5 bases, leaving 9 bases between them. CDR1 is SGHDT and CDR2 is YYEEEE in the germline V gene. The chain's CDR3 is CASSLGGANNSPLHF. Written as DNA, the CDR3 is TGTGCCAGCAGCTTGGGGGGGGCGAATAATTCACCCCTCCACTTT.

The rearrangement uses TRBV5-1 and TRBJ2-6, with unresolved D. The V gene lost 4 bases and the J gene lost 4 bases, with 12 bases spanning the gap. CDR3 size: 15 residues. CDR1 is SGHRS, CDR2 YFSETQ, per germline. DNA for the CDR3: TGCGCCAGCAGCCCCGACCCCTCCGGGGCCAACGTCCTGACTTTC. This translates into CASSPDPSGANVLTF.

The genes are TRBV13 and TRBJ1-2; D might be TRBD1 (5 bases). The germline gives CDR1 PRHDT, CDR2 FYEKMQ (reference sequence). V shed 4 bases and J shed 0 bases, with 21 bases lying between them. The CDR3 runs to 18 residues. CDR3 protein: CASSSPGRYRRPNYGYTF. In nucleotides, the CDR3 is TGTGCCAGCAGCTCCCCGGGACGATACCGACGACCTAACTATGGCTACACCTTC.

The J gene is TRBJ1-1, the V gene TRBV30; D possibly corresponds to TRBD1 (6 bases). With 3 bases removed from V and 3 bases from J, the gap between germline ends came to 17 bases. From germline, CDR1 is GTSNPN and CDR2 SVGIG (reference sequence). This CDR3 is built from 15 residues. CDR3 sequence reads: CAWSGGANSDTEAFF. In DNA form, the CDR3 reads TGTGCCTGGAGCGGGGGCGCCAATTCGGACACTGAAGCTTTCTTT. Full variable domain (remainder filled in from reference TRBV30 and TRBJ1-1): SQTIHQWPATLVQPVGSPLSLECTVEGTSNPNLYWYRQAAGRGLQLLFYSVGIGQISSEVPQNLSASRPQDRQFILSSKKLLLSDSGFYLCAWSGGANSDTEAFFGQGTRLTVV.

This clone occurred a few times. The chain is built from TRBV5-6 and TRBJ2-7, with D maybe TRBD1 (5 bases). Germline assignment: CDR1 SGHDT and CDR2 YYEEEE. The CDR3 length is 12 residues. Trimming took 3 bases from V and 7 from J, leaving 11 bases between them. The CDR3 DNA follows: TGTGCCAGCAGCTCGGAGCAGGGTGAGCAGTACTTC. Translating gives CASSSEQGEQYF.

V is TRBV9 and J is TRBJ2-3; 11 bases align to TRBD2. The V and J ends lost 3 bases and 5 bases, in that order; junction bases with no gene match: 5. This CDR3 spans 15 amino acids. Germline CDR1 SGDLS, CDR2 YYNGEE. The chain's CDR3 is CASSALSGGVDTQYF. The CDR3 DNA sequence: TGTGCCAGCAGCGCCCTTAGCGGGGGGGTAGATACGCAGTATTTT.

V is TRBV28 and J is TRBJ2-4; 9 bases are shared with TRBD2. The CDR3 runs 17 residues. CDR1 is MDHEN and CDR2 is SYDVKM in the germline V gene. V lost 1 base and J lost 1; bases outside the gene matches: 5. The CDR3 nucleotides read TGTGCCAGCAGTTTATTGGGCGGGGGGGCCGCCAAAAACATTCAGTACTTC. Translating it yields CASSLLGGGAAKNIQYF.

The gene calls are TRBV19 and TRBJ1-1, with a tentative D call TRBD1 (5 bases). The CDR3 is made up of 15 amino acids. V was pared by 5 bases and J by 0 bases, with 13 bases between. The germline V gene encodes CDR1 LNHDA and CDR2 SQIVND (reference sequence). The CDR3 loop reads CASSPERQMNTEAFF. CDR3 DNA: TGTGCCAGTAGTCCCGAGCGACAGATGAACACTGAAGCTTTCTTT.

This chain uses TRBV14 with TRBJ1-1; maybe TRBD1 (6 bases). CDR1 and CDR2 from the germline V gene are SGHDN and FVKESK. The CDR3 contains 13 residues. Trimming stripped 1 base from V and 4 bases from J, with 7 bases between. The CDR3 DNA sequence: TGTGCCAGCAGCCAAGTAGGGGGCACTGAAGCTTTCTTT. Its protein product is CASSQVGGTEAFF.

V is TRBV6-6 and J is TRBJ1-2; D is unclear. Deletions cut 0 bases from V and 3 bases from J, with 11 bases between. This CDR3 region has 15 residues. Germline-derived CDR1 and CDR2 are MNHNY and SVGAGI (reference sequence). As DNA, the CDR3 is TGTGCCAGCAGTTACTCTAATAGGCTGGACTATGGCTACACCTTC. Protein sequence: CASSYSNRLDYGYTF.

The chain employs TRBV7-9 and TRBJ1-2; 9 bases are a match to TRBD1. CDR3 length equals 17 residues. Germline trimming cut 4 bases from V and 4 bases from J; bases unmatched to any gene: 13. From germline, CDR1 is SEHNR and CDR2 FQNEAQ (reference sequence). The CDR3 DNA follows: TGTGCCAGCAGCTCCGGCACAGGGGTGGGACAGGGCTATGGCTACACCTTC. Encoded protein: CASSSGTGVGQGYGYTF. Using reference TRBV7-9 and TRBJ1-2 for the parts outside the CDR3, the full variable domain is DTGVSQNPRHKITKRGQNVTFRCDPISEHNRLYWYRQTLGQGPEFLTYFQNEAQLEKSRLLSDRFSAERPKGSFSTLEIQRTEQGDSAMYLCASSSGTGVGQGYGYTFGSGTRLTVV.

The chain carries TRBV14 and TRBJ2-1; D is unclear. Trimming shortened V by 4 bases and J by 3 bases, and 22 bases separated the two germline ends. The CDR3 is 18 residues long. Germline V gives CDR1 SGHDN, CDR2 FVKESK. CDR3 nucleotide sequence: TGTGCCAGCAGCCCCCCCATAGTAACGACCATGGACTACAATGAGCAGTTCTTC. This codes for CASSPPIVTTMDYNEQFF.

The V call is TRBV11-1, the J call TRBJ1-1; maybe TRBD1 (6 bases). This CDR3 spans 14 amino acids. V was clipped by 4 bases and J by 0 bases, with 9 bases between them. The germline CDR1 and CDR2 sequences are SGHAT and FQDESV (reference sequence). In DNA form, the CDR3 reads TGTGCCAGCAGCTCCGGACAGATGAACACTGAAGCTTTCTTT. Translation gives CASSSGQMNTEAFF. The whole variable domain, filled in from reference TRBV11-1 and TRBJ1-1, reads EAEVAQSPRYKITEKSQAVAFWCDPISGHATLYWYRQILGQGPELLVQFQDESVVDDSQLPKDRFSAERLKGVDSTLKIQPAELGDSAMYLCASSSGQMNTEAFFGQGTRLTVV.

The rearrangement uses TRBV7-2 and TRBJ1-1; D ambiguous. This CDR3 comprises 15 residues. Per germline, CDR1 SGHTA and CDR2 FQGNSA. V lost 5 bases and J lost 1, with 14 bases in between. CDR3: CASSARPFANTEAFF. CDR3 in DNA: TGTGCCAGCAGCGCCCGGCCTTTTGCGAACACTGAAGCTTTCTTT.

A few counts support this clone. This rearrangement joins TRBV6-5 to TRBJ1-5; D call uncertain. Germline V gene sequence: CDR1 MNHEY, CDR2 SVGAGI. V shed 4 bases and J shed 0 bases, with 10 bases lying between them. There are 15 residues in the CDR3. This chain's CDR3 is CASSSREPSNQPQHF. CDR3 bases: TGTGCCAGCAGTTCCCGGGAACCTAGCAATCAGCCCCAGCATTTT.